This T cell receptor (beta chain) was identified in a study of blood T cell repertoires in COVID-19. In the study overall: COVID-19 samples collected from the United States, Italy and Spain covered acute and convalescent phases. In each case, the material was cDNA or gDNA derived from T cells, B-cell-depleted T cells, or PBMCs.

Trimming removed 7 bases at V and 1 base at J, with 10 bases between. The CDR3 is made up of 13 amino acids. The germline gives CDR1 GTSNPN, CDR2 SVGIG (reference sequence). Source study methods: Researchers report that nucleated cell counts were estimated from reference gene primer amplification. The assay was immunoSEQ multiplex PCR, and TCRdb's table has in-frame clones only and misses some. The D gene and trimming were derived from the DNA, and the V and J assignments and clone size from that table. Of over 200,000 clones in the sample, approximately 88% were seen once. The sequence derives from a man aged 55 to 70 who had recovered from COVID-19. Sequenced input: peripheral blood. This sequence joins TRBV30 and TRBJ2-2, with a possible D match to TRBD1 (6 bases). CDR3 in DNA: TGTGCCTTTAAGGGACAGAACACCGGGGAGCTGTTTTTT. It encodes CAFKGQNTGELFF.